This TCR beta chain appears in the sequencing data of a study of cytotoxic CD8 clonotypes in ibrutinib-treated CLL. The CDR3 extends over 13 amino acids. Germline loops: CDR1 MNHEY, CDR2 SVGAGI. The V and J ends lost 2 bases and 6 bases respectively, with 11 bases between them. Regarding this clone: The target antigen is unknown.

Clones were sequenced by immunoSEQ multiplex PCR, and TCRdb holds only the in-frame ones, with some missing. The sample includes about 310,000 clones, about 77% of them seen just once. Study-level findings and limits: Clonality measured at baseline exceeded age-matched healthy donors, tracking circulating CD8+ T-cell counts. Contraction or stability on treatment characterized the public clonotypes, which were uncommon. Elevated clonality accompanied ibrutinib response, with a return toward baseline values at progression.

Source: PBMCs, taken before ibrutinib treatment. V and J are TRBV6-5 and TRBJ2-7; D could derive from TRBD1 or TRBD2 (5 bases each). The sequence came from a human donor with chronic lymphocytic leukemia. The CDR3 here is CASSYAGTSEQYF. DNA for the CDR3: TGTGCCAGCAGTTACGCTGGGACCAGCGAGCAGTACTTC.